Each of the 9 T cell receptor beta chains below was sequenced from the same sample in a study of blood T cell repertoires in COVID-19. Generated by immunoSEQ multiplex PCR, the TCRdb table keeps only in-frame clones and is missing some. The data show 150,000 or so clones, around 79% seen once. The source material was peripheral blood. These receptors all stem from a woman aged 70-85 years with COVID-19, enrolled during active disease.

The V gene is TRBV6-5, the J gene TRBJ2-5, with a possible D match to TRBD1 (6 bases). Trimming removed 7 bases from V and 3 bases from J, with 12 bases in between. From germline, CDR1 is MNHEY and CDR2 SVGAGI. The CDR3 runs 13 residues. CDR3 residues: CASIRTAKETQYF. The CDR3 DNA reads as TGTGCCAGCATCCGGACAGCGAAAGAGACCCAGTACTTC.

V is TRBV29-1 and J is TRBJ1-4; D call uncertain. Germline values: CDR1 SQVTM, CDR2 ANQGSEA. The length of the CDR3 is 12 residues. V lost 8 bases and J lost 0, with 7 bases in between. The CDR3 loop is CSFTATNEKLFF. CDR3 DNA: TGCAGCTTTACGGCAACTAATGAAAAACTGTTTTTT.

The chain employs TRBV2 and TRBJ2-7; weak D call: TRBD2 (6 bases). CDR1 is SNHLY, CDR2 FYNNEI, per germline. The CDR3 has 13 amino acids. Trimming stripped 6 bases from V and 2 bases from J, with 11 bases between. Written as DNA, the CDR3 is TGTGCCAGCAGCCGACTAGAACCCTACGAGCAGTACTTC. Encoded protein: CASSRLEPYEQYF.

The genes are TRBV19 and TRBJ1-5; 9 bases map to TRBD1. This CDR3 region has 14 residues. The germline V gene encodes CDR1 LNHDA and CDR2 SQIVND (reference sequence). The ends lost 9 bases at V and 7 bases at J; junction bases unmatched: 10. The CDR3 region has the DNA TGTGCCAGCCTGGGGGACAGGGTTGGACAGCCCCAGCATTTT. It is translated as CASLGDRVGQPQHF. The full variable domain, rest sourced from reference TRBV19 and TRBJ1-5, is DGGITQSPKYLFRKEGQNVTLSCEQNLNHDAMYWYRQDPGQGLRLIYYSQIVNDFQKGDIAEGYSVSREKKESFPLTVTSAQKNPTAFYLCASLGDRVGQPQHFGDGTRLSIL.

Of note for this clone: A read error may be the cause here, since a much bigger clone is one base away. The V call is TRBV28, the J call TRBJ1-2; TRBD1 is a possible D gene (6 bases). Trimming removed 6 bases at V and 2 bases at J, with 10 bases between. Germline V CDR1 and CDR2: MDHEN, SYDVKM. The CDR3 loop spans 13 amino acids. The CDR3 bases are TGTGCCAGCAGCCTACAGGGAAACTATGGCTACACCTTC. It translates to CASSLQGNYGYTF.

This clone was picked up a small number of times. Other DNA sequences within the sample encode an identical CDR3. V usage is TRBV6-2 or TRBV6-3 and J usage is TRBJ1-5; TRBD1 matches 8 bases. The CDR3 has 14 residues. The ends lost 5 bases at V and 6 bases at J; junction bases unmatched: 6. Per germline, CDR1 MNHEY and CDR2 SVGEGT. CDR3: CASSQTGGRQPQHF. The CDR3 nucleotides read TGTGCCAGCAGTCAAACAGGGGGGCGTCAGCCCCAGCATTTT.

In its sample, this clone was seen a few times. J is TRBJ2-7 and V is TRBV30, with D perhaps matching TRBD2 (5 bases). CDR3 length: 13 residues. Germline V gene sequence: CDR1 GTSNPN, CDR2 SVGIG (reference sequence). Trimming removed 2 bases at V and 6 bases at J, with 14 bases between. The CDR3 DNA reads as TGTGCCTGGAGTCTGGATAGCGCGGTCGAGCAGTACTTC. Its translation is CAWSLDSAVEQYF.

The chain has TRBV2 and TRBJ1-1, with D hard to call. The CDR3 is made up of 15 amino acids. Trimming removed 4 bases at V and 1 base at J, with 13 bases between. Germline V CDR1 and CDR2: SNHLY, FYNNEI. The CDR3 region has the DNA TGTGCCAGCAGTGTGGGCCCATTAGAGAACACTGAAGCTTTCTTT. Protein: CASSVGPLENTEAFF.

Here the CDR3 DNA reads TGTGCCAGCAGCTTCACCGACAGCCCTGGAAACACCATATATTTT. Translation gives CASSFTDSPGNTIYF. The chain combines TRBV7-6 with TRBJ1-3, with D possibly being TRBD1 (5 bases). The CDR3 is 15 amino acids. The germline CDR1 and CDR2 sequences are SGHVS and FNYEAQ. The ends were cut back, 3 bases at V and 2 bases at J, with 11 bases in the middle. Using reference TRBV7-6 and TRBJ1-3 for the parts outside the CDR3, the full variable domain is GAGVSQSPRYKVTKRGQDVALRCDPISGHVSLYWYRQALGQGPEFLTYFNYEAQQDKSGLPNDRFSAERPEGSISTLTIQRTEQRDSAMYRCASSFTDSPGNTIYFGEGSWLTVV.